Listed below are T cell receptor beta chains from one sample, sequenced in a study of blood T cell repertoires in COVID-19. TCRdb's copy holds only in-frame clones and misses some; the assay was immunoSEQ multiplex PCR. The sample includes some 190,000 clones, 86% of them seen just once. The sequenced sample was PBMCs or T cells enriched from blood (not recorded which). The receptors originated from a woman aged 40 to 50 in a cohort exposed to, infected with or recovered from COVID-19 (not recorded which). Both conserved end residues are part of each CDR3. Only some rows state a clone size, as once, few, many or a class for expanded clones.

V,length,J,size,CDR3
TRBV27,15,TRBJ1-2,-,CASSSRTGGAEGYTF
TRBV7-2,14,TRBJ1-1,-,CASSPTGVNTEAFF
TRBV5-6,14,TRBJ1-3,-,CASSLGTAGNTIYF
TRBV10-3,13,TRBJ1-1,-,CAISDVGGAEAFF
TRBV12-3/TRBV12-4,13,TRBJ1-1,-,CASSTGLRTEAFF
TRBV4-1,14,TRBJ1-2,-,CASSQEKGARGYTF
TRBV5-6,14,TRBJ1-2,-,CASTEGTFLRGYTF
TRBV2,13,TRBJ2-7,few,CASSTTKYPEQYF
TRBV2,12,TRBJ1-4,-,CASTGLAEKLFF
TRBV5-1,15,TRBJ1-6,-,CASSLGPGPNSPLHF
TRBV10-1,12,TRBJ2-2,few,CASSESFGELFF
TRBV24-1,16,TRBJ2-7,-,CATSDSHAGETYEQYF
TRBV9,17,TRBJ2-6,-,CASSVTGGLSGANVLTF